This T cell receptor (beta chain) was sequenced during a study of PD-1 blockade in classical Hodgkin lymphoma. With V trimmed by 4 bases and J by 4 bases, 19 bases remained unmatched. The CDR3 contains 20 residues. Germline V gene lookup returns CDR1 SGHRS and CDR2 YFSETQ. No patient escaped relapse after autologous stem cell transplantation, and brentuximab vedotin exposure varied. Using immunoSEQ multiplex PCR, the repertoire was profiled, and TCRdb retains in-frame clones only, with some absent. This table holds 70,000 to 85,000 clones, about 93% found once. The chain carries TRBV5-1 and TRBJ2-1; TRBD2 agrees at 11 bases. The source of this sequence is a human donor with classical Hodgkin lymphoma. The specimen comprised peripheral blood mononuclear cells (PBMCs), sampled at baseline. CDR3 amino acids: CASSADTSGGPRAWYNEQFF. The CDR3 nucleotides read TGCGCCAGCAGCGCCGATACTAGCGGGGGACCTCGAGCCTGGTACAATGAGCAGTTCTTC.